The 19 T cell receptor beta chains below were found in one sample sequenced in a study of regulatory dendritic cells for organ transplantation. Some clones are missing from TCRdb's copy, which holds only in-frame ones; the method was immunoSEQ multiplex PCR. Of some 11,000 clones in the sample, roughly 71% are singletons; the top ten hold around 3%. No cognate antigen is known for these TCRs. CFSE-labeled sorted T cells met regulatory or mature dendritic cells for 4 to 6 days. Input material: memory CD4+ T cells from blood cultured with regulatory dendritic cells. Described subset: CD45RO+ memory T cells. The receptors derive from a human donor in good health.

This clone is medium-sized in the sample. The gene calls are TRBV7-9 and TRBJ1-4, with a weak D call TRBD1 (6 bases). CDR1 is SEHNR, CDR2 FQNEAQ, per germline (reference sequence). With 3 bases removed from V and 2 bases from J, the gap between germline ends came to 7 bases. The CDR3 runs to 14 residues. CDR3 amino acids: CASSFTGTNEKLFF. The CDR3 coding sequence is TGTGCCAGCAGCTTCACAGGGACTAATGAAAAACTGTTTTTT.

This chain links TRBV7-9 with TRBJ2-5; 7 bases are a match to TRBD2. Looked up from germline, CDR1 is SEHNR and CDR2 is FQNEAQ (reference sequence). V trimming: 4 bases; J trimming: 1 base; junction bases outside the gene matches: 3. This CDR3 spans 14 amino acids. CDR3 sequence (DNA): TGTGCCAGCAGCTCGGGGACTATCCAAGAGACCCAGTACTTC. Its protein product is CASSSGTIQETQYF.

The chain carries TRBV7-2 and TRBJ2-3; 10 bases fit TRBD2. From germline, CDR1 is SGHTA and CDR2 FQGNSA. This CDR3 is built from 18 residues. Trimming took 1 base from V and 2 from J; bases not matched to a gene: 9. CDR3 nucleotide sequence: TGTGCCAGCAGCTTAGGGATCGGAGCGGGGGGGACCACAGATACGCAGTATTTT. The encoded protein is CASSLGIGAGGTTDTQYF.

The chain links TRBV19 to TRBJ1-4, with D possibly matching TRBD1 (5 bases). V was trimmed by 3 bases and J by 7 bases, leaving 12 bases between them. The CDR3 has 14 amino acids. CDR1 is LNHDA, CDR2 SQIVND, per germline (reference sequence). CDR3 sequence: CASSMVAGGEKLFF. DNA of the CDR3: TGTGCCAGTAGTATGGTAGCGGGGGGTGAAAAACTGTTTTTT.

The gene calls are TRBV6-5 and TRBJ1-6; the D gene is possibly TRBD1 (6 bases). Trimming left V 0 bases short and J 11 bases short, with 17 bases between. Germline V gene sequence: CDR1 MNHEY, CDR2 SVGAGI. The CDR3 is made up of 16 amino acids. As DNA, the CDR3 is TGTGCCAGCAGTTACTCCTACCGGGACATGAGTCCACCCCTCCACTTT. Its protein product is CASSYSYRDMSPPLHF.

This clone was seen a few times. The chain carries TRBV7-2 and TRBJ2-5; 7 bases line up with TRBD1. Germline assignment: CDR1 SGHTA and CDR2 FQGNSA. The CDR3 has 13 residues. V was pared by 2 bases and J by 3 bases, with 0 bases of the junction left unmatched. CDR3 DNA: TGTGCCAGCAGCTTAACAGGGGAAGAGACCCAGTACTTC. As protein: CASSLTGEETQYF.

The chain recombines TRBV2 with TRBJ2-3, with 7 bases matching TRBD2. Germline trimming cut 2 bases from V and 11 bases from J; bases unmatched to any gene: 10. This CDR3 spans 14 amino acids. Germline V gene lookup returns CDR1 SNHLY and CDR2 FYNNEI. CDR3 sequence (DNA): TGTGCCAGCAGTGAATTAGAGTCCGGGAGGATGCAGTATTTT. Encoded protein: CASSELESGRMQYF.

This chain uses TRBV5-1 with TRBJ1-2; the D is unclear. V lost 0 bases and J lost 1, with 7 bases in between. CDR3 length: 14 amino acids. The germline V gene encodes CDR1 SGHRS and CDR2 YFSETQ. The CDR3 DNA reads as TGCGCCAGCAGCTTGGCAGGAAGTAACTATGGCTACACCTTC. Translating it yields CASSLAGSNYGYTF.

This chain joins TRBV19 and TRBJ2-7; maybe TRBD1 (5 bases). The length of the CDR3 is 12 residues. Germline CDR1 and CDR2: LNHDA and SQIVND (reference sequence). The V gene lost 3 bases and the J gene lost 4 bases, with 7 bases spanning the gap. Here the CDR3 DNA reads TGTGCCAGTAGTATGCAGGGATACGAGCAGTACTTC. Its translation: CASSMQGYEQYF.

This clone was seen a single time. The J gene is TRBJ1-1, the V gene TRBV5-1; TRBD1 aligns across 9 bases. V trimming: 5 bases; J trimming: 3 bases; junction bases outside the gene matches: 8. The length of the CDR3 is 15 residues. Germline loops: CDR1 SGHRS, CDR2 YFSETQ. The CDR3 spells CASSPLQGADTEAFF. Written as DNA, the CDR3 is TGCGCCAGCAGTCCTCTACAGGGGGCCGACACTGAAGCTTTCTTT.

The chain employs TRBV6-6 and TRBJ2-2, with TRBD2 as a possible D gene (6 bases). The CDR3 is made up of 14 amino acids. Trimming removed 6 bases from V and 5 bases from J, with 13 bases in between. The germline V gene has CDR1 MNHNY and CDR2 SVGAGI (reference sequence). CDR3 loop: CASSNLGGTGELFF. The CDR3 nucleotides are TGTGCCAGCAGCAATCTGGGGGGTACCGGGGAGCTGTTTTTT.

This clone was seen a handful of times. V is TRBV19 and J is TRBJ2-2; D uncertain. V was shortened by 6 bases and J by 6 bases, with 14 bases between the two germline ends. The germline gives CDR1 LNHDA, CDR2 SQIVND (reference sequence). The CDR3 consists of 14 residues. The CDR3 spells CASSRTTLSGELFF. The CDR3 DNA reads TGTGCCAGTAGCAGAACTACCCTTTCCGGGGAGCTGTTTTTT.

The rearrangement links TRBV27 to TRBJ2-2; 9 nucleotides align to TRBD1. Per the germline V gene, CDR1 is MNHEY and CDR2 is SMNVEV (reference sequence). The V and J ends lost 3 bases and 4 bases, in that order; junction bases with no gene match: 12. The CDR3 runs to 18 residues. The CDR3 nucleotides read TGTGCCAGCAGTTTCCGGATACCGGGACAGGGTAGCACCGGGGAGCTGTTTTTT. This translates into CASSFRIPGQGSTGELFF.

The CDR3 DNA reads TGTGCCAGCAGCCAAGCCCTTAACACTGAAGCTTTCTTT. Protein: CASSQALNTEAFF. V and J are TRBV14 and TRBJ1-1; D remains unclear. The CDR3 totals 13 residues. With 1 base removed from V and 2 bases from J, the gap between germline ends came to 5 bases. The germline V gene has CDR1 SGHDN and CDR2 FVKESK.

In DNA form, the CDR3 reads TGTGCCAGCAGTCTTAGAATGAACACTGAAGCTTTCTTT. Protein sequence: CASSLRMNTEAFF. This chain uses TRBV9 with TRBJ1-1; D gene uncertain. CDR1 and CDR2 (germline): SGDLS, YYNGEE. This CDR3 contains 13 residues. V was trimmed by 5 bases and J by 0 bases, leaving 8 bases between them.

The count of this clone is one. J is TRBJ2-5 and V is TRBV5-4, with 8 bases matching TRBD2. The length of the CDR3 is 15 residues. Germline trimming cut 4 bases from V and 2 bases from J; bases unmatched to any gene: 7. Germline values: CDR1 SGHNT, CDR2 YYREEE (reference sequence). The CDR3 DNA is TGTGCCAGCAGCCCGGGGGGCGGGGGGCAAGAGACCCAGTACTTC. Protein: CASSPGGGGQETQYF.

The chain links TRBV5-3 to TRBJ2-1; 10 nucleotides agree with TRBD2. TRBV5-3 is given ORF status, its function remaining uncertain. V trimming: 8 bases; J trimming: 6 bases; junction bases outside the gene matches: 5. The CDR3 sequence is 13 residues long. The CDR3 nucleotides are TGTGCCAGCAGATTAGCGGGGGGCAATGAGCAGTTCTTC. It translates to CASRLAGGNEQFF.

V is TRBV27 and J is TRBJ1-1, with TRBD1 identical over 10 bases. This CDR3 is 14 amino acids long. CDR1 MNHEY and CDR2 SMNVEV come from the germline V gene (reference sequence). J gave up 4 bases and V 5 bases, and 4 bases lay outside the gene matches. CDR3 loop: CASSGGDRGTEAFF. CDR3 in DNA: TGTGCCAGCAGTGGCGGGGACAGGGGCACTGAAGCTTTCTTT.

In its sample, this clone ranks as medium-sized. The chain combines TRBV5-1 with TRBJ1-2, with TRBD1 as a possible D gene (6 bases). V lost 4 bases, J lost 2 bases, and 9 bases lay in between. The CDR3 length is 13 residues. Germline CDR1 is SGHRS and CDR2 is YFSETQ. CDR3 coding DNA: TGCGCCAGCAGCGCTACAGGGAACTATGGCTACACCTTC. It is translated as CASSATGNYGYTF.